This T cell receptor (beta chain) emerged from a study of regulatory T cells in long-lasting Graves disease. CDR3-region Arm-PCR and iRepertoire HTBI primers produced the TCR beta libraries. TCRdb passed the multiplex PCR reads through MiXCR, listing each CDR3 protein once. Altogether around 430,000 distinct CDR3 sequences are present, about 20% being singletons, with the ten largest covering about 12%. V shed 6 bases and J shed 3 bases, with 20 bases lying between them. The CDR3 covers 16 residues. Germline CDR1 is MDHEN and CDR2 is SYDVKM. This clonotype has at least ten counts. Time point: persistent/refractory GD, antithyroid drugs over 5 years with positive TRAb. PBMCs were the source of the RNA used for TCR sequencing.

The TCR was taken from a female donor with Graves disease. Sample: peripheral blood mononuclear cells (PBMCs), taken when the disease was refractory, from a patient treated with antithyroid drugs. This chain uses TRBV28 with TRBJ2-5; D is unclear. The CDR3 here is CASRAPTAGVEETQYF. The CDR3 DNA sequence: TGTGCCAGCAGAGCACCTACGGCAGGTGTGGAAGAGACCCAGTACTTC. The complete variable domain, with remaining parts taken from reference TRBV28 and TRBJ2-5, reads DVKVTQSSRYLVKRTGEKVFLECVQDMDHENMFWYRQDPGLGLRLIYFSYDVKMKEKGDIPEGYSVSREKKERFSLILESASTNQTSMYLCASRAPTAGVEETQYFGPGTRLLVL.